This TCR beta chain was found in a study of blood T cell repertoires in COVID-19. Study summary: Sites in the United States, Italy and Spain provided acute and convalescent COVID-19 samples. The analysed material was cDNA or gDNA that came from T cells, B-cell-depleted T cells, or PBMCs.

TCRdb's copy holds only in-frame clones and misses some; the assay was immunoSEQ multiplex PCR. This sample carries approximately 210,000 clones, roughly 82% of them seen once, and the ten largest clones take about 11%. The CDR3 covers 15 residues. The germline V gene has CDR1 SGDLS and CDR2 YYNGEE. Trimming at V came to 2 bases and at J to 3 bases, leaving 3 bases not matched to a gene. Two negative PCRs, clearance, or symptom resolution were required of recovered Cohort 3 donors. The chain carries TRBV9 and TRBJ1-1; 11 bases map to TRBD1. Sequencing was done on a sample of PBMCs or T cells enriched from blood (not recorded which). The origin of this receptor is a man aged 35 to 55 who had recovered from COVID-19. Here the CDR3 reads CASSVLGQGDTEAFF. CDR3 DNA sequence: TGTGCCAGCAGCGTGCTGGGACAGGGGGACACTGAAGCTTTCTTT.